This T cell receptor beta chain was observed in a study of blood T cell repertoires in COVID-19. About the study: Both acute and convalescent COVID-19 samples were obtained from the United States, Italy and Spain. In each case, the material was cDNA or gDNA derived from T cells, B-cell-depleted T cells, or PBMCs.

Per the authors' pipeline: Reference gene primer amplification in the assay estimated nucleated cell counts. The data were produced by immunoSEQ multiplex PCR, yet TCRdb's version contains in-frame clones alone and is incomplete. The V and J calls and clone size come from that table; D and trimming were worked out from the DNA. The sample contains 200,000 to 300,000 clones, 83% of which appear only once. CDR3 length equals 15 residues. Trimming removed 1 base at V and 7 bases at J, with 14 bases between. The V gene's germline CDR1 is MGHRA and CDR2 YSYEKL. Sequences were obtained from peripheral blood. The chain combines TRBV4-1 with TRBJ2-1, with TRBD1 as a possible D gene (6 bases). This receptor was identified in a human donor in a cohort sampled during active COVID-19. CDR3 sequence reads: CASSQAAKTGNEQFF. The CDR3 coding sequence is TGCGCCAGCAGCCAAGCAGCTAAAACAGGGAATGAGCAGTTCTTC.